The clone carrying this T cell receptor beta chain was seen ten or more times. Its target is not known. Patients underwent thyroid surgery, and none had received any treatment before it. In the authors' workflow: A papillary thyroid cancer distant-metastasis classifier was built from CDR3 differences across clinicopathological groups. TCRdb reprocessed the PCR reads via MiXCR. TCRdb, not the original authors, processed these V and J calls. The data hold 40,000 or so clones, with about 15% observed a single time. V lost 0 bases and J lost 7, with 7 bases in between. Germline CDR1 is DFQATT and CDR2 is SNEGSKA (reference sequence). The CDR3 sequence is 13 residues long. This sample was included in a study of metastatic and nonmetastatic thyroid tumors. Study-wide context: Peripheral blood and tumor or nodule samples from malignant and benign thyroid patients were compared.

Findings and limits, study-wide: Reports indicated that malignant thyroid tumors showed significantly higher TCR beta diversity than benign nodules did, in blood and tumor.

The V call is TRBV20-1, the J call TRBJ1-6; D uncertain. This clonotype was sampled from a female donor with papillary thyroid cancer or a benign thyroid nodule (not recorded which). Some clones in this sample may be carry-over from other donors' samples. Sequenced material: tumor tissue. CDR3 sequence: CSARDGSNSPLHF. The CDR3 coding sequence is TGCAGTGCTAGAGATGGGTCCAATTCACCCCTCCACTTT.